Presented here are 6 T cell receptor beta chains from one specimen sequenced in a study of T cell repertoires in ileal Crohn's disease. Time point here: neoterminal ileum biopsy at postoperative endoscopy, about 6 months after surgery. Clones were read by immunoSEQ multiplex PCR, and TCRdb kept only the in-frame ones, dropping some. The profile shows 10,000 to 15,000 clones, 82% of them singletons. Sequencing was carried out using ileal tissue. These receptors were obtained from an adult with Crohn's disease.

CDR3 coding DNA: TGTGCCAGTAGTACCCAGGGGGGCCGGGCATATCAGCCCCAGCATTTT. Amino acids: CASSTQGGRAYQPQHF. The rearrangement uses TRBV19 and TRBJ1-5; 7 bases line up with TRBD1. The CDR3 loop spans 16 amino acids. The germline CDR1 and CDR2 sequences are LNHDA and SQIVND (reference sequence). Unmatched junction bases numbered 11, after V lost 4 bases and J lost 5 bases.

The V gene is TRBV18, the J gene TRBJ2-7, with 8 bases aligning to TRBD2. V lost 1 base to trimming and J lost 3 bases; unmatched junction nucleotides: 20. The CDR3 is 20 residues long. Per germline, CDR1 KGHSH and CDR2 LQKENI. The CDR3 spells CASSPLRQAGALFPHYEQYF. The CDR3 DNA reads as TGTGCCAGCTCACCACTACGACAAGCGGGAGCGTTGTTTCCCCACTACGAGCAGTACTTC.

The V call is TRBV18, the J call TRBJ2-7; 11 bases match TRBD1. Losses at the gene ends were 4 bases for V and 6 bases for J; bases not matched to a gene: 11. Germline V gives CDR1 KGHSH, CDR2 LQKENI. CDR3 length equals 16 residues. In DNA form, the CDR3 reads TGTGCCAGCTCACAATACTCCGGGACAGGGGGAGGCGAGCAGTACTTC. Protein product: CASSQYSGTGGGEQYF.

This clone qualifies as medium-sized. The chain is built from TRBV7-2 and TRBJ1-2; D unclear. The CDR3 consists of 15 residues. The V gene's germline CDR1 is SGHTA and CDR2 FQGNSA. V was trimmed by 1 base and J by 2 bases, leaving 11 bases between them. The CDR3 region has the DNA TGTGCCAGCAGCTTAGTCGGACTACCGAACTATGGCTACACCTTC. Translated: CASSLVGLPNYGYTF.

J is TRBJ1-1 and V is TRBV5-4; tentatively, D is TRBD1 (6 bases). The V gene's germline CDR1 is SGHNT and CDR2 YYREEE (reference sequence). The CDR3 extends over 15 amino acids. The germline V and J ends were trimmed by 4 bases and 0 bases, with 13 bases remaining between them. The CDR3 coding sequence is TGTGCCAGCAGCCCGGGACACCCGATGAACACTGAAGCTTTCTTT. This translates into CASSPGHPMNTEAFF.

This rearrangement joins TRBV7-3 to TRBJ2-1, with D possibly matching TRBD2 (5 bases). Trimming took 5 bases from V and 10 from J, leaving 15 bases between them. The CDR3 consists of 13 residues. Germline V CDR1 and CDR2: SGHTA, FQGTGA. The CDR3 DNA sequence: TGTGCCAGCAGCCCCGTGGACGGACTCGAGCAGTTCTTC. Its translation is CASSPVDGLEQFF.